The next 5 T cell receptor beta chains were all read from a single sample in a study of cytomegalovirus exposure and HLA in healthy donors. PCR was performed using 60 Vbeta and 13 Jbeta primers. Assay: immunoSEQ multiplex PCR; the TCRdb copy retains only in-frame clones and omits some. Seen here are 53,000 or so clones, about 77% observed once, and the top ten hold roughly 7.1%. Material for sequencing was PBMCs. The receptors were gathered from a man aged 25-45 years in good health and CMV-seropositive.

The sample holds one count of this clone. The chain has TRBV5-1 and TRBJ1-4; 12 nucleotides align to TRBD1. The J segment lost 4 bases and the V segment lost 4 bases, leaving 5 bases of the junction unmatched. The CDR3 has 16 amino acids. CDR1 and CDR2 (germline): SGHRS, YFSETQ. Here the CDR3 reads CASSPGTGGGNEKLFF. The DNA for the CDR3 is TGCGCCAGCAGCCCCGGGACAGGGGGCGGTAATGAAAAACTGTTTTTT.

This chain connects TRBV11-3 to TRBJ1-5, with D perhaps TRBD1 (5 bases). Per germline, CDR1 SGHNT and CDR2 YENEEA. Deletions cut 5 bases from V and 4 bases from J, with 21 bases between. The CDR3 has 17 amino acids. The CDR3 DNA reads TGTGCCAGCAGCCCGGGGGTATCGCATCTCCCGAATCAGCCCCAGCATTTT. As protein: CASSPGVSHLPNQPQHF.

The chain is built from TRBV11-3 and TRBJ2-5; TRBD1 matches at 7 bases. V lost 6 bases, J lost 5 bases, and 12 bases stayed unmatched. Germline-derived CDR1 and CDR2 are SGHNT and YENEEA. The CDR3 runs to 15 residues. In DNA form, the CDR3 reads TGTGCCAGCAGTTACGGGACAGCGCACCGGGAGACCCAGTACTTC. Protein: CASSYGTAHRETQYF.

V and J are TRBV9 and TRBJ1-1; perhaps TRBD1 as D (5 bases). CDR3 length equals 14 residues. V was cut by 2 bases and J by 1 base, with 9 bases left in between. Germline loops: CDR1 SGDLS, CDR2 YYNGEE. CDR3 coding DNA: TGTGCCAGCAGCGTCCGAACAGGGAACACTGAAGCTTTCTTT. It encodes CASSVRTGNTEAFF.

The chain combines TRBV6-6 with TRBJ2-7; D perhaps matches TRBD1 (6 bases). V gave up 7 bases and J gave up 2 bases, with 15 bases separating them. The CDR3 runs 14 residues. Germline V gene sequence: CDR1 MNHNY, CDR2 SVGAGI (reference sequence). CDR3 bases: TGTGCCAGCAAGAGGACAGCCCAAGCCTACGAGCAGTACTTC. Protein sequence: CASKRTAQAYEQYF.